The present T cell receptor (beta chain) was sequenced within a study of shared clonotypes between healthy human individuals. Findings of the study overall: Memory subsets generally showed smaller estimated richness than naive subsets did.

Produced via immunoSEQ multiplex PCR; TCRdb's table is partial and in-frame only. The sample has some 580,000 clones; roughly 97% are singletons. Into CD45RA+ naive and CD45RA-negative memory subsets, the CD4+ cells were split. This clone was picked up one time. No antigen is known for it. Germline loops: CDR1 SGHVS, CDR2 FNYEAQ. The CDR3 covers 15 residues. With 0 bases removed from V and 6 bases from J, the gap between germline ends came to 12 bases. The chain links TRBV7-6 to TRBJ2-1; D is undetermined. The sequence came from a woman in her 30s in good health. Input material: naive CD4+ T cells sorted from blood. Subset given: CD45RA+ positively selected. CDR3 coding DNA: TGTGCCAGCAGCTTAGCAATCGTCGCAACCAATGAGCAGTTCTTC. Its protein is CASSLAIVATNEQFF.